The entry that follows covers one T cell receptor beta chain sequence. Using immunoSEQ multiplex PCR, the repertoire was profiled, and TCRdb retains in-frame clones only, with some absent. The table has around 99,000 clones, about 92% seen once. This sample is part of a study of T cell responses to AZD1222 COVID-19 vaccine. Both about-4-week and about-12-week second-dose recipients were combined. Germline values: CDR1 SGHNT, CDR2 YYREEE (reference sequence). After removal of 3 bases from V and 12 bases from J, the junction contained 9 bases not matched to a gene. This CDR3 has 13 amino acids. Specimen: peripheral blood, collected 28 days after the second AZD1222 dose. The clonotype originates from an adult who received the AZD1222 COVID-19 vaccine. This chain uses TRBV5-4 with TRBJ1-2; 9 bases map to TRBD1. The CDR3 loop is CASSSPGQGNHTF. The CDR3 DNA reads TGTGCCAGCAGCTCGCCGGGACAGGGTAACCACACCTTC.